These 15 T cell receptor beta chains originate from one sample sequenced in a study of T cell clones after liver transplantation. The table came from immunoSEQ multiplex PCR; TCRdb's copy has only in-frame clones and leaves some out. The data hold 25,000 to 35,000 clones, with over 85% observed a single time. Sequences were derived from CD8+ T cells from blood, sampled 12 months after liver transplant. The receptors were sampled from a human patient who received a liver transplant. Some T cells could come from the graft donor.

This rearrangement joins TRBV9 to TRBJ2-3, with TRBD2 matching over 11 bases. The length of the CDR3 is 15 residues. Germline V CDR1 and CDR2: SGDLS, YYNGEE. Unmatched junction bases numbered 5, after V lost 4 bases and J lost 4 bases. The CDR3 here is CASSLYSGRADTQYF. For the CDR3, the DNA is TGTGCCAGCAGCCTTTATAGCGGGAGGGCAGATACGCAGTATTTT.

The J gene is TRBJ1-5, the V gene TRBV28; no clear D gene. V dropped 2 bases and J dropped 3 bases, with 14 bases sitting between them. CDR1 and CDR2 (germline): MDHEN, SYDVKM. The length of the CDR3 is 16 residues. This CDR3 is CASSLVGQAHNQPQHF. The CDR3 DNA reads as TGTGCCAGCAGTTTAGTCGGGCAGGCGCACAATCAGCCCCAGCATTTT.

This clone has a single count. The J gene is TRBJ2-7, the V gene TRBV27; D perhaps matches TRBD1 (6 bases). Germline CDR1 MNHEY, CDR2 SMNVEV (reference sequence). V was cut by 4 bases and J by 2 bases, with 12 bases left in between. The CDR3 is 14 amino acids. CDR3 in amino acids: CASSSQGYAYEQYF. The CDR3 DNA sequence: TGTGCCAGCAGTTCACAGGGATACGCCTACGAGCAGTACTTC.

V usage is TRBV9 and J usage is TRBJ2-1, with D uncertain. Trimming pared 0 bases from V and 5 bases from J, leaving 9 bases between. The CDR3 runs to 14 residues. Germline CDR1 and CDR2: SGDLS and YYNGEE. CDR3 region: CASSVGADDNEQFF. The CDR3, as DNA: TGTGCCAGCAGCGTAGGGGCGGACGACAATGAGCAGTTCTTC.

CDR3 in DNA: TGTGCCAGCAGTGGGAGACAGGGAGGCCAGCCCCAGCATTTT. As protein: CASSGRQGGQPQHF. The gene calls are TRBV6-1 and TRBJ1-5, with 7 bases fitting TRBD1. Germline CDR1 reads MNHNS; CDR2 reads SASEGT. The CDR3 sequence is 14 residues long. V lost 4 bases, J lost 7 bases, and 7 bases stayed unmatched.

Of note for this clone: Other nucleotide sequences in the sample specify the same CDR3. The V gene is TRBV27, the J gene TRBJ2-7; D is undetermined. Germline CDR1 and CDR2: MNHEY and SMNVEV (reference sequence). V shed 8 bases and J shed 4 bases, with 3 bases lying between them. CDR3 size: 9 residues. The CDR3 DNA follows: TGTGCCAGCGGGTACGAGCAGTACTTC. As protein: CASGYEQYF.

The rearrangement joins TRBV4-2 to TRBJ2-1; 13 bases fit TRBD2. Trimming cost V 1 base and J 10 bases; bases outside gene matches: 10. The CDR3 loop spans 17 amino acids. Germline V gene data show CDR1 as LGHNA and CDR2 as YNFKEQ. The CDR3 is CASSQVTSGRASWEQFF. As DNA, the CDR3 is TGTGCCAGCAGCCAAGTCACTAGCGGGAGGGCCTCTTGGGAGCAGTTCTTC.

V gene TRBV27 combines with J gene TRBJ2-2; 8 nucleotides line up with TRBD2. This CDR3 comprises 14 residues. Germline-derived CDR1 and CDR2 are MNHEY and SMNVEV (reference sequence). Unmatched junction bases numbered 6, after V lost 5 bases and J lost 7 bases. The CDR3 protein is CASSPGTRVGELFF. The CDR3 DNA reads TGTGCCAGCAGTCCCGGGACTAGAGTCGGGGAGCTGTTTTTT.

The chain combines TRBV5-1 with TRBJ2-7; maybe TRBD2 (5 bases). CDR3 size: 16 residues. The V and J ends lost 4 bases and 0 bases respectively, with 17 bases between them. Germline-derived CDR1 and CDR2 are SGHRS and YFSETQ. CDR3 coding DNA: TGCGCCAGCAGCCCCACAGAGAGGGTCCCCTCCTACGAGCAGTACTTC. This encodes CASSPTERVPSYEQYF.

The chain links TRBV7-9 to TRBJ2-1, with D possibly being TRBD1 or TRBD2 (5 bases each). The CDR3 sequence is 15 residues long. CDR1 and CDR2 (germline): SEHNR, FQNEAQ (reference sequence). V dropped 5 bases and J dropped 0 bases, with 11 bases sitting between them. CDR3 loop: CASSGTITSYNEQFF. The CDR3 coding sequence is TGTGCCAGCAGCGGGACCATCACCTCCTACAATGAGCAGTTCTTC.

This clone was counted once. This chain connects TRBV7-9 to TRBJ2-7; tentatively, D is TRBD2 (6 bases). V shed 5 bases and J shed 6 bases, with 20 bases lying between them. The germline V gene encodes CDR1 SEHNR and CDR2 FQNEAQ (reference sequence). CDR3 length: 15 amino acids. This CDR3 reads CASSGGAASFGEQYF. CDR3 nucleotides: TGTGCCAGCAGCGGAGGGGCCGCTAGTTTTGGCGAGCAGTACTTC.

This chain's CDR3 is CASSYGQGETQYF. As DNA, the CDR3 is TGTGCCAGCAGCTACGGACAGGGGGAGACCCAGTACTTC. The V and J genes are TRBV11-2 and TRBJ2-5, with TRBD1 identical over 9 bases. There are 13 residues in the CDR3. V was clipped by 4 bases and J by 5 bases; unmatched bases: 2. CDR1 is SGHAT and CDR2 is FQNNGV in the germline V gene.

This rearrangement joins TRBV4-1 to TRBJ2-1; tentative D call: TRBD1 (6 bases). Between the trimmed V and J ends, which lost 2 bases and 10 bases, there was a span of 18 bases. Germline CDR1 reads MGHRA; CDR2 reads YSYEKL. This CDR3 region has 15 residues. CDR3 protein: CASSQWEGGVREQFF. The CDR3 DNA is TGCGCCAGCAGCCAATGGGAAGGGGGAGTAAGGGAGCAGTTCTTC.

CDR3 sequence reads: CASSLGGNIQETQYF. In nucleotides, the CDR3 is TGTGCCAGCAGCTTAGGGGGGAACATTCAAGAGACCCAGTACTTC. The chain joins TRBV7-9 to TRBJ2-5; D may be TRBD1 or TRBD2 (5 bases each). V was cut by 1 base and J by 2 bases, with 11 bases left in between. The CDR3 totals 15 residues. In germline, CDR1 is SEHNR, CDR2 FQNEAQ (reference sequence).

V usage is TRBV11-3 and J usage is TRBJ2-3, with D hard to call. The CDR3 is 15 amino acids. Per germline, CDR1 SGHNT and CDR2 YENEEA. Trimming removed 0 bases at V and 4 bases at J, with 11 bases between. The CDR3 DNA sequence: TGTGCCAGCAGCTTAGATCGGGTAGTTCCAGATACGCAGTATTTT. It codes for CASSLDRVVPDTQYF.